This record concerns one TCR beta chain sequence. Its antigen remains unidentified. TCR templates, roughly 10^5 per sample, were assayed. Profiled with immunoSEQ multiplex PCR; TCRdb holds only in-frame clones, not every one. The data hold some 100,000 clones, with about 90% observed a single time. These data are taken from a study of siplizumab effects on memory and regulatory T cells. Study-level findings and limits: Of the alloreactive clones, only a minor fraction mapped to unstimulated subsets. An assignable naive or memory phenotype was lacking in roughly 80-96% of proliferating CD4+ or CD8+ clones. Sequences that were alloreactive and traceable to unstimulated CD4+ memory cells were significantly reduced by siplizumab.

Germline V gene data show CDR1 as MNHNY and CDR2 as SVGAGI (reference sequence). Trimming removed 4 bases at V and 5 bases at J, with 11 bases between. The CDR3 length is 13 residues. Input material: CD4+ T cells sorted from blood. The chain joins TRBV6-6 to TRBJ1-1; weak D call: TRBD1 (6 bases). This TCR was sampled from a human donor in good health. Some clones in this sample may be carry-over from other donors' samples. The CDR3 sequence is CASSSLQGTEAFF. For the CDR3, the DNA is TGTGCCAGCAGTTCTCTACAGGGAACTGAAGCTTTCTTT.